This TCR beta chain was found in a study of blood T cells in healthy people across ages. Germline CDR1 reads SGHTA; CDR2 reads FQGNSA. Trimming shortened V by 2 bases and J by 7 bases, and 15 bases separated the two germline ends. The CDR3 sequence is 15 residues long. In this sample, this clonotype turned up a few times. Alongside a J-beta primer mix, a sample-barcoded 5' primer served in a second PCR lasting roughly 7 to 11 cycles. TCRdb re-analysed the 5' RACE reads in MiXCR, keeping a single row per CDR3 protein. The table includes approximately 800,000 distinct CDR3 sequences, roughly 56% detected once.

The chain has TRBV7-2 and TRBJ2-1, with no clear D. The receptor's source is a man aged 40-50 years in good health. The specimen sequenced was blood. The CDR3 loop reads CASSLSVGSNNEQFF. CDR3 sequence (DNA): TGTGCCAGCAGCTTATCCGTCGGCAGTAATAATGAGCAGTTCTTC. Based on the CDR3 plus reference TRBV7-2 and TRBJ2-1, the full variable domain is GAGVSQSPSNKVTEKGKDVELRCDPISGHTALYWYRQSLGQGLEFLIYFQGNSAPDKSGLPSDRFSAERTGGSVSTLTIQRTQQEDSAVYLCASSLSVGSNNEQFFGPGTRLTVL.